What follows are 8 T cell receptor beta chains derived from one specimen sequenced in a study of blood T cell repertoires in COVID-19. Profiling relied on immunoSEQ multiplex PCR, and the TCRdb table lists in-frame clones only, not all of them. The table has a few hundred thousand clones, roughly 86% seen once. Sequencing was carried out using peripheral blood. The receptor source for this set is a man between 18 and 35 years old with active or convalescent COVID-19.

This chain links TRBV18 with TRBJ2-7, with 9 bases lining up with TRBD2. J lost 2 bases, V lost 4 bases, and 6 bases had no gene match. This CDR3 comprises 15 residues. Germline V CDR1 and CDR2: KGHSH, LQKENI. The CDR3 nucleotides are TGTGCCAGCTCACAGGGGGGGACTAGCACCTACGAGCAGTACTTC. Its translation is CASSQGGTSTYEQYF.

V usage is TRBV5-4 and J usage is TRBJ2-1; TRBD2 is a possible D gene (5 bases). Trimming pared 0 bases from V and 11 bases from J, leaving 18 bases between. The CDR3 runs 15 residues. Germline values: CDR1 SGHNT, CDR2 YYREEE (reference sequence). CDR3 region: CASSLGAPPGIKQFF. The CDR3 bases are TGTGCCAGCAGCTTGGGGGCCCCCCCGGGGATTAAGCAGTTCTTC.

The chain joins TRBV5-1 to TRBJ2-7; the D gene is possibly TRBD2 (5 bases). V was trimmed by 3 bases and J by 1 base, leaving 17 bases between them. The CDR3 runs 16 residues. Germline V gives CDR1 SGHRS, CDR2 YFSETQ. CDR3 coding DNA: TGCGCCAGCAGCTCTGGTAGTGGGAGTGATTCCTACGAGCAGTACTTC. Residues: CASSSGSGSDSYEQYF. Full variable domain (outside the CDR3, taken from reference TRBV5-1 and TRBJ2-7): KAGVTQTPRYLIKTRGQQVTLSCSPISGHRSVSWYQQTPGQGLQFLFEYFSETQRNKGNFPGRFSGRQFSNSRSEMNVSTLELGDSALYLCASSSGSGSDSYEQYFGPGTRLTVT.

The chain uses TRBV4-1 and TRBJ1-1; TRBD1 is a possible D gene (6 bases). Germline V lookup: CDR1 MGHRA, CDR2 YSYEKL. V lost 3 bases to trimming and J lost 1 base, with 12 bases between them. The CDR3 is 15 amino acids. CDR3 protein: CASSHTGTENTEAFF. The CDR3 DNA is TGCGCCAGCAGCCATACAGGGACCGAGAACACTGAAGCTTTCTTT.

The chain uses TRBV18 and TRBJ2-3; tentatively, D is TRBD2 (6 bases). CDR3 length: 20 amino acids. Germline V gives CDR1 KGHSH, CDR2 LQKENI. V shed 2 bases and J shed 1 base, with 25 bases lying between them. This CDR3 reads CASSPYGLTSSDLGTDTQYF. The CDR3 DNA is TGTGCCAGCTCACCATATGGACTAACGTCTAGCGATTTGGGCACAGATACGCAGTATTTT.

This sequence joins TRBV7-9 and TRBJ2-2, with D possibly being TRBD2 (6 bases). Germline V gene lookup returns CDR1 SEHNR and CDR2 FQNEAQ (reference sequence). CDR3 length equals 16 residues. The V end lost 5 bases, the J end lost 0 bases, and 13 bases lay between the germline ends. CDR3 DNA sequence: TGTGCCAGCAGCAGGAATGGAGGGCCGAACACCGGGGAGCTGTTTTTT. Translation: CASSRNGGPNTGELFF.

The chain combines TRBV29-1 with TRBJ2-2; TRBD2 aligns across 15 bases. The CDR3 runs 16 residues. J gave up 7 bases and V 3 bases, and 6 bases lay outside the gene matches. CDR1 is SQVTM, CDR2 ANQGSEA, per germline. In DNA, the CDR3 is TGCAGCGTTGATCGGACTAGCGGGGGGGCCGGCGGGGAGCTGTTTTTT. It codes for CSVDRTSGGAGGELFF.

V usage is TRBV7-2 and J usage is TRBJ1-5, with 7 bases aligning to TRBD1. Trimming at V came to 5 bases and at J to 0 bases, leaving 10 bases not matched to a gene. Germline loops: CDR1 SGHTA, CDR2 FQGNSA. The CDR3 sequence is 17 residues long. CDR3 residues: CASSPRAGQYSNQPQHF. DNA for the CDR3: TGTGCCAGCAGCCCTAGGGCGGGACAGTATAGCAATCAGCCCCAGCATTTT.